Listed here are 7 T cell receptor beta chains from one sample, sequenced in a study of T cell changes during pregnancy in multiple sclerosis (dated by TCRdb to about 2019). Receptors were amplified or captured by the immunoSEQ multiplex PCR assay. TCRdb obtained this table from immuneACCESS and retained in-frame rearrangements with V and J assigned. These tables miss some clones; where compared with another copy, unresolved V genes account for less than half of the shortfall, and the remainder is unexplained. In all, the sample holds roughly 59,000 clones, and approximately 93% of those were seen once. About 3% of the sample rests with the top ten. Sequencing was performed on CD8+ T cells from peripheral blood mononuclear cells, taken in the second trimester of pregnancy. The source is a female donor with multiple sclerosis, enrolled in a pregnancy study.

The V and J genes are TRBV5-4 and TRBJ2-7, with a weak D call TRBD2 (5 bases). Trimming removed 4 bases from V and 2 bases from J, with 7 bases in between. Germline values: CDR1 SGHNT, CDR2 YYREEE (reference sequence). CDR3 size: 12 residues. CDR3 amino acids: CASSPGAYEQYF. For the CDR3, the DNA is TGTGCCAGCAGCCCCGGGGCCTACGAGCAGTACTTC.

The rearrangement uses TRBV25-1 and TRBJ2-6; D gene ambiguous. The CDR3 sequence is 15 residues long. Trimming shortened V by 3 bases and J by 0 bases, and 6 bases separated the two germline ends. Germline loops: CDR1 MGHDK, CDR2 SYGVNS. CDR3 sequence reads: CASSETGSGANVLTF. In DNA, the CDR3 is TGTGCCAGCAGTGAGACTGGCTCTGGGGCCAACGTCCTGACTTTC.

V usage is TRBV7-2 and J usage is TRBJ2-7; D is perhaps TRBD1 (6 bases). Trimming cost V 4 bases and J 2 bases, with 9 bases left between them. Germline V gene sequence: CDR1 SGHTA, CDR2 FQGNSA. The CDR3 has 13 residues. The CDR3 is CASSSTGTYEQYF. Here the CDR3 DNA reads TGTGCCAGCAGCTCCACAGGGACCTACGAGCAGTACTTC.

V gene TRBV2 combines with J gene TRBJ1-1; no firm D call. There are 17 residues in the CDR3. Germline CDR1 is SNHLY and CDR2 is FYNNEI. V lost 8 bases and J 0 bases, leaving 22 bases between the germline ends. In DNA form, the CDR3 reads TGTGCCAGCTACGGGGTTCCGGGTTTGGGAATGAACACTGAAGCTTTCTTT. Translation gives CASYGVPGLGMNTEAFF.

The chain employs TRBV30 and TRBJ2-7; 8 bases map to TRBD1. CDR1 GTSNPN and CDR2 SVGIG come from the germline V gene (reference sequence). CDR3 size: 12 residues. Trimming took 5 bases from V and 3 from J; bases not matched to a gene: 3. The CDR3 DNA reads as TGTGCCTGGGCGACAGGGGACTACGAGCAGTACTTC. It codes for CAWATGDYEQYF.

The chain is built from TRBV7-8 and TRBJ2-3; the match to TRBD1 covers 10 bases. Germline-derived CDR1 and CDR2 are SGHVS and FQNEAQ. V shed 5 bases, J shed 5 bases, and the junction held 10 bases outside the gene matches. CDR3 length equals 16 residues. In nucleotides, the CDR3 is TGTGCCAGCAGCCACAGACAGGGGGCGCCGGGAGATACGCAGTATTTT. Translating it yields CASSHRQGAPGDTQYF.

This clone was seen once. The rearrangement joins TRBV11-2 to TRBJ2-7; D possibly corresponds to TRBD1 (5 bases). Per germline, CDR1 SGHAT and CDR2 FQNNGV. This CDR3 has 13 amino acids. With 5 bases removed from V and 7 bases from J, the gap between germline ends came to 15 bases. The CDR3 loop is CASSPRPNREQYF. CDR3 bases: TGTGCCAGCAGCCCCCGGCCCAACAGGGAGCAGTACTTC.